These 20 T cell receptor beta chains originate from one sample sequenced in a study of T cells in tumors after PD-1 blockade. Repertoires were generated with immunoSEQ multiplex PCR, while TCRdb's copy carries only in-frame clones and drops some. The sample lists tens of thousands of clones, roughly two thirds seen once, with 40% in the top ten. The sample in question was PBMCs, obtained after anti-PD-1 treatment. These receptors were taken from a human donor with basal cell carcinoma.

The V call is TRBV6-4, the J call TRBJ2-1; TRBD2 matches 13 bases. This CDR3 has 16 amino acids. CDR1 MRHNA and CDR2 SNTAGT come from the germline V gene. Germline trimming cut 3 bases from V and 7 bases from J; bases unmatched to any gene: 6. CDR3 DNA: TGTGCCAGCAGTGAGGCGGGACTAGCGGGGAGTAATGAGCAGTTCTTC. Amino acid sequence: CASSEAGLAGSNEQFF.

The CDR3 sequence: CATLGRSSYNEQFF. Here the CDR3 DNA reads TGTGCCACCTTAGGCCGATCCTCCTACAATGAGCAGTTCTTC. This chain links TRBV28 with TRBJ2-1; no firm D call. Trimming shortened V by 10 bases and J by 0 bases, and 13 bases separated the two germline ends. Germline CDR1 reads MDHEN; CDR2 reads SYDVKM. The CDR3 runs to 14 residues.

The CDR3 region is CASSFRRTRTGELFF. The CDR3 DNA is TGTGCCAGCAGTTTCCGTCGGACTAGGACCGGGGAGCTGTTTTTT. The rearrangement joins TRBV6-2 or TRBV6-3 to TRBJ2-2, with 7 bases aligning to TRBD2. This CDR3 has 15 residues. Unmatched junction bases numbered 7, after V lost 4 bases and J lost 5 bases. Germline values: CDR1 MNHEY, CDR2 SVGEGT.

The chain employs TRBV18 and TRBJ1-2; unclear D gene. Germline CDR1 and CDR2: KGHSH and LQKENI. This CDR3 is 15 amino acids long. With 1 base removed from V and 0 bases from J, the gap between germline ends came to 9 bases. The CDR3 nucleotides are TGTGCCAGCTCACCACGGGAGCGCCCTAACTATGGCTACACCTTC. This gives the protein CASSPRERPNYGYTF.

The rearrangement links TRBV2 to TRBJ1-3; 9 nucleotides match TRBD1. The V segment lost 6 bases and the J segment 7 bases; nucleotides outside the gene matches: 7. The CDR3 has 14 amino acids. Germline V lookup: CDR1 SNHLY, CDR2 FYNNEI. The CDR3 DNA follows: TGTGCCAGCAGCGAGGACAGGGGTACGAACACCATATATTTT. It specifies CASSEDRGTNTIYF.

This chain connects TRBV11-3 to TRBJ2-5; 7 nucleotides match TRBD1. Germline V gene lookup returns CDR1 SGHNT and CDR2 YENEEA. Trimming removed 2 bases from V and 2 bases from J; junction bases left unmatched: 11. CDR3 length: 17 residues. CDR3 in DNA: TGTGCCAGCAGCTTACGTTCGGGACAGACTATACAAGAGACCCAGTACTTC. Encoded protein: CASSLRSGQTIQETQYF.

This chain uses TRBV5-4 with TRBJ1-3; 9 bases line up with TRBD1. The V and J ends lost 0 bases and 0 bases, in that order; junction bases with no gene match: 7. CDR3 length equals 18 residues. Germline V gene lookup returns CDR1 SGHNT and CDR2 YYREEE (reference sequence). CDR3 residues: CASSLARTGAISGNTIYF. Here the CDR3 DNA reads TGTGCCAGCAGCTTGGCCCGGACAGGGGCTATCTCTGGAAACACCATATATTTT.

The V gene is TRBV5-8, the J gene TRBJ1-6; D is perhaps TRBD1 (6 bases). Germline V CDR1 and CDR2: SGHTS, YDEGEE. The ends were cut back, 4 bases at V and 7 bases at J, with 15 bases in the middle. The CDR3 runs 15 residues. In DNA form, the CDR3 reads TGTGCCAGCAGCCATAGGACAGTCCAGAATTCACCCCTCCACTTT. Protein: CASSHRTVQNSPLHF.

The rearrangement joins TRBV6-1 to TRBJ2-7; the match to TRBD1 covers 9 bases. The CDR3 covers 14 residues. Unmatched junction bases numbered 1, after V lost 1 base and J lost 3 bases. The germline gives CDR1 MNHNS, CDR2 SASEGT. The CDR3 DNA follows: TGTGCCAGCAGTGAAGTGGGACAGGGCTACGAGCAGTACTTC. Translated: CASSEVGQGYEQYF.

This rearrangement joins TRBV5-6 to TRBJ2-7, with a weak D call TRBD2 (5 bases). CDR1 and CDR2 (germline): SGHDT, YYEEEE. The V and J ends lost 4 bases and 0 bases respectively, with 8 bases between them. The CDR3 runs to 13 residues. This CDR3 is CASSTGFSYEQYF. CDR3 sequence (DNA): TGTGCCAGCAGCACGGGGTTCTCCTACGAGCAGTACTTC.

This clone was recorded only once. The chain carries TRBV9 and TRBJ1-3, with 7 bases lining up with TRBD1. Germline CDR1 is SGDLS and CDR2 is YYNGEE. The CDR3 is made up of 14 amino acids. Trimming cost V 1 base and J 2 bases; bases outside gene matches: 0. The CDR3 DNA reads TGTGCCAGCAGCGTACAGGGGGCTGGAAACACCATATATTTT. It codes for CASSVQGAGNTIYF.

A few counts support this clone. The V call is TRBV6-6, the J call TRBJ1-1; no clear D. Germline assignment: CDR1 MNHNY and CDR2 SVGAGI (reference sequence). Between the trimmed V and J ends, which lost 10 bases and 8 bases, there was a span of 14 bases. This CDR3 is 11 amino acids long. CDR3 in amino acids: CATFYGIEAFF. The CDR3 region has the DNA TGTGCCACCTTTTATGGGATCGAAGCTTTCTTT.

The V call is TRBV19, the J call TRBJ2-2, with 12 bases that match TRBD2. J gave up 5 bases and V 3 bases, and 4 bases lay outside the gene matches. CDR1 LNHDA and CDR2 SQIVND come from the germline V gene (reference sequence). This CDR3 is built from 16 residues. The CDR3 sequence is CASSIWGTSGTGELFF. The CDR3 DNA sequence: TGTGCCAGTAGTATTTGGGGGACTAGCGGGACCGGGGAGCTGTTTTTT.

V usage is TRBV9 and J usage is TRBJ2-7; either TRBD1 or TRBD2 may supply D (5 bases each). Germline-derived CDR1 and CDR2 are SGDLS and YYNGEE. This CDR3 has 14 residues. V lost 0 bases and J lost 5, with 12 bases in between. DNA of the CDR3: TGTGCCAGCAGCGTAGATGGGGGAGTGAACGAGCAGTACTTC. Protein: CASSVDGGVNEQYF.

This clone was counted a few times. The CDR3 loop reads CASSLEVWLAGDGYTF. CDR3 DNA sequence: TGTGCCAGCAGCTTAGAAGTCTGGTTGGCAGGGGATGGCTACACCTTC. The rearrangement joins TRBV7-9 to TRBJ1-2; TRBD1 might be the D (6 bases). V was cut by 1 base and J by 6 bases, with 18 bases left in between. CDR1 and CDR2 from the germline V gene are SEHNR and FQNEAQ (reference sequence). The CDR3 contains 16 residues.

The chain couples TRBV25-1 to TRBJ2-7; D assignment may be TRBD1 or TRBD2 (5 bases each). The CDR3 runs to 16 residues. The germline V gene encodes CDR1 MGHDK and CDR2 SYGVNS. V was shortened by 2 bases and J by 5 bases, with 19 bases between the two germline ends. The DNA of the CDR3 is TGTGCCAGCAGTGAAGGGATGGGGGAGCAATCTCACGAGCAGTACTTC. Amino acid sequence: CASSEGMGEQSHEQYF.

The table lists this clone with many counts. The V call is TRBV3-1 (or the pseudogene TRBV3-2), the J call TRBJ2-6, with unresolved D. Trimming took 5 bases from V and 0 from J, leaving 14 bases between them. The CDR3 totals 17 residues. CDR1 LGHDT and CDR2 YNNKEL come from the germline V gene (reference sequence). CDR3 region: CASSNHGSHSGANVLTF. For the CDR3, the DNA is TGTGCCAGCAGCAATCACGGGTCTCACTCTGGGGCCAACGTCCTGACTTTC.

V gene TRBV27 combines with J gene TRBJ1-6; 8 nucleotides align to TRBD1. Unmatched junction bases numbered 11, after V lost 6 bases and J lost 7 bases. This CDR3 contains 16 residues. Germline assignment: CDR1 MNHEY and CDR2 SMNVEV (reference sequence). CDR3 DNA: TGTGCCAGCAGACCCACTGGACAGGGCCCAAATTCACCCCTCCACTTT. This translates into CASRPTGQGPNSPLHF.

The chain carries TRBV29-1 and TRBJ1-1, with a possible D match to TRBD1 (6 bases). The V and J ends lost 7 bases and 1 base respectively, with 13 bases between them. Germline CDR1 and CDR2: SQVTM and ANQGSEA. The CDR3 contains 13 residues. The CDR3 DNA reads TGCAGCGCAGCGAAGGGACAGAACACTGAAGCTTTCTTT. Its protein product is CSAAKGQNTEAFF. Together with reference TRBV29-1 and TRBJ1-1, the CDR3 gives the full variable domain: SAVISQKPSRDICQRGTSLTIQCQVDSQVTMMFWYRQQPGQSLTLIATANQGSEATYESGFVIDKFPISRPNLTFSTLTVSNMSPEDSSIYLCSAAKGQNTEAFFGQGTRLTVV.

V and J are TRBV4-3 and TRBJ1-3; tentatively, D is TRBD1 (5 bases). V shed 1 base and J shed 2 bases, with 18 bases lying between them. Germline CDR1 LGHNA, CDR2 YSLEER. The CDR3 contains 18 residues. The CDR3 loop reads CASSQAREGFTAGNTIYF. The CDR3, as DNA: TGCGCCAGCAGCCAAGCGCGGGAGGGGTTTACGGCTGGAAACACCATATATTTT.